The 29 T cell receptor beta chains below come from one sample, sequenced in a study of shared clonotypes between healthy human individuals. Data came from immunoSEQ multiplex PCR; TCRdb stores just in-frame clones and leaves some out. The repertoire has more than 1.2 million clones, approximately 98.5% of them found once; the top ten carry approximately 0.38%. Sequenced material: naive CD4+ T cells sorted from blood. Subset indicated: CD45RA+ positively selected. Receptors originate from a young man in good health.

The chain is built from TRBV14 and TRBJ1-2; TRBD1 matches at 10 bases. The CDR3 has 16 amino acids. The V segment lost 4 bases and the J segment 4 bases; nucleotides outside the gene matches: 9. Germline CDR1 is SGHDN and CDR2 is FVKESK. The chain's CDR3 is CASSPRTGGPFYGYTF. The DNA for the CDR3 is TGTGCCAGCAGCCCCCGGACAGGGGGACCATTCTATGGCTACACCTTC. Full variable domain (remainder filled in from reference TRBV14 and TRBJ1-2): EAGVTQFPSHSVIEKGQTVTLRCDPISGHDNLYWYRRVMGKEIKFLLHFVKESKQDESGMPNNRFLAERTGGTYSTLKVQPAELEDSGVYFCASSPRTGGPFYGYTFGSGTRLTVV.

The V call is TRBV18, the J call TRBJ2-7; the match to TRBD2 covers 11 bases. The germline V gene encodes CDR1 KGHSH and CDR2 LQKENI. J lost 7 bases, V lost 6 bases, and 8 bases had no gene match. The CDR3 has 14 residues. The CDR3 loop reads CASSLGGLAEEQYF. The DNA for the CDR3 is TGTGCCAGCTCCCTTGGGGGACTAGCGGAAGAGCAGTACTTC.

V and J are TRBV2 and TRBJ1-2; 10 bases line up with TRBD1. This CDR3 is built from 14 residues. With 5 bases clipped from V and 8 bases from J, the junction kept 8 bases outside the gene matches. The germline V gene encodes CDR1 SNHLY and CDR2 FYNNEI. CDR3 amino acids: CASSYRQGASGYTF. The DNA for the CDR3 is TGTGCCAGCAGTTACAGACAGGGGGCGTCCGGCTACACCTTC. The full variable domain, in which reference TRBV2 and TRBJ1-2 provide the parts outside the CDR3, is EPEVTQTPSHQVTQMGQEVILRCVPISNHLYFYWYRQILGQKVEFLVSFYNNEISEKSEIFDDQFSVERPDGSNFTLKIRSTKLEDSAMYFCASSYRQGASGYTFGSGTRLTVV.

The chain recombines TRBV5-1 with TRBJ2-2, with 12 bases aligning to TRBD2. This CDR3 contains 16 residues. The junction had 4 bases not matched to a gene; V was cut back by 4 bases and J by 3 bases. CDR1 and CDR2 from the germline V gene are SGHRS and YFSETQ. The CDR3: CASSATSGRYTGELFF. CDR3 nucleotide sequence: TGCGCCAGCAGCGCTACTAGCGGGAGGTACACCGGGGAGCTGTTTTTT.

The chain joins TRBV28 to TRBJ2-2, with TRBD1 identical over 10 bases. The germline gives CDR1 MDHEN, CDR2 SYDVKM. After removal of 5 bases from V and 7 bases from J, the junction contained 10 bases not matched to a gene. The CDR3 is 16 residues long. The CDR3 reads CASSLRQGAGHGELFF. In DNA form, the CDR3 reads TGTGCCAGCAGTCTTCGACAGGGGGCAGGTCACGGGGAGCTGTTTTTT.

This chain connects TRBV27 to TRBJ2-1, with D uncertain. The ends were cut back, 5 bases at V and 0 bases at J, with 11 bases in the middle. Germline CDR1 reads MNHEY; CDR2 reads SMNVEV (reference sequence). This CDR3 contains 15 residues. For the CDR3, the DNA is TGTGCCAGCAGTATCCGGTCTAGCTCCTACAATGAGCAGTTCTTC. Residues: CASSIRSSSYNEQFF.

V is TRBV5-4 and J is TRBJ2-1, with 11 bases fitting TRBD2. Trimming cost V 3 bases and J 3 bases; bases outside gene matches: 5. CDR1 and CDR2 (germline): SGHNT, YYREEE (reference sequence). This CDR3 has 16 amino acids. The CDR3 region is CASSYSGRAIYNEQFF. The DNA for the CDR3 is TGTGCCAGCAGCTATAGCGGGAGGGCCATCTACAATGAGCAGTTCTTC.

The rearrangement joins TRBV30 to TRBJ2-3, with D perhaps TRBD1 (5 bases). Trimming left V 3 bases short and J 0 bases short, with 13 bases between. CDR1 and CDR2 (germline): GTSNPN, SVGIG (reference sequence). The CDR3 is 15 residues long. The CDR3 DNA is TGTGCCTGGAGCGGCGGACACTATAGCACAGATACGCAGTATTTT. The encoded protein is CAWSGGHYSTDTQYF. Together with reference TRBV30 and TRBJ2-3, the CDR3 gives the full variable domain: SQTIHQWPATLVQPVGSPLSLECTVEGTSNPNLYWYRQAAGRGLQLLFYSVGIGQISSEVPQNLSASRPQDRQFILSSKKLLLSDSGFYLCAWSGGHYSTDTQYFGPGTRLTVL.

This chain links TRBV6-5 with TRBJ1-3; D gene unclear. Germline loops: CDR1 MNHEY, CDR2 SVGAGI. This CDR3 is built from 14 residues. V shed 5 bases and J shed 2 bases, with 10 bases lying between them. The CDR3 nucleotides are TGTGCCAGCAGTCGGACCAGCCCTGGAAACACCATATATTTT. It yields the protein CASSRTSPGNTIYF.

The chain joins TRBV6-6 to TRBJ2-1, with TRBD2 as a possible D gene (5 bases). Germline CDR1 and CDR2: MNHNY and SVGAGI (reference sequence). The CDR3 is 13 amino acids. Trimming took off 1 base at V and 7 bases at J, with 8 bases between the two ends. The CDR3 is CASSYFPGNEQFF. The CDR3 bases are TGTGCCAGCAGTTACTTTCCGGGGAATGAGCAGTTCTTC.

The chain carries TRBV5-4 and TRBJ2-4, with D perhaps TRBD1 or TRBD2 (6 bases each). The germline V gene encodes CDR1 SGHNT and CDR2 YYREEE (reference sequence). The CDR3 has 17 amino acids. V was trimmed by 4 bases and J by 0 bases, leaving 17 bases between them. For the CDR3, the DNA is TGTGCCAGCAGCCCTCGGGGGCAAGCCATAGCCAAAAACATTCAGTACTTC. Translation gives CASSPRGQAIAKNIQYF.

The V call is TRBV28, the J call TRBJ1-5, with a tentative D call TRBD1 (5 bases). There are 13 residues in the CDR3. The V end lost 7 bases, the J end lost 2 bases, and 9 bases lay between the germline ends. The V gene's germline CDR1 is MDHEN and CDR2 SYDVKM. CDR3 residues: CASIIGGNQPQHF. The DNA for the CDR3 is TGTGCCAGCATCATAGGGGGCAATCAGCCCCAGCATTTT.

The CDR3 region has the DNA TGTGCCAGTAGTATCGGGGACAGGGGGCCATCAAATGAGCAGTTCTTC. It translates to CASSIGDRGPSNEQFF. V usage is TRBV19 and J usage is TRBJ2-1; 12 positions agree with TRBD1. CDR1 LNHDA and CDR2 SQIVND come from the germline V gene (reference sequence). J gave up 7 bases and V 3 bases, and 7 bases lay outside the gene matches. The CDR3 loop spans 16 amino acids.

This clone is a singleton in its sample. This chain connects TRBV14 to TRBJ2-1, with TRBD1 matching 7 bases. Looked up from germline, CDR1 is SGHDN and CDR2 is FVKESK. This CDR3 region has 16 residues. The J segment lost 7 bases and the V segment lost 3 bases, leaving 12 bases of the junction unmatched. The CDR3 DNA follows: TGTGCCAGCAGCCAGCAGACAGGGTGGAGGAAGAATGAGCAGTTCTTC. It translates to CASSQQTGWRKNEQFF. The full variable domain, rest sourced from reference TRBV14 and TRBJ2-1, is EAGVTQFPSHSVIEKGQTVTLRCDPISGHDNLYWYRRVMGKEIKFLLHFVKESKQDESGMPNNRFLAERTGGTYSTLKVQPAELEDSGVYFCASSQQTGWRKNEQFFGPGTRLTVL.

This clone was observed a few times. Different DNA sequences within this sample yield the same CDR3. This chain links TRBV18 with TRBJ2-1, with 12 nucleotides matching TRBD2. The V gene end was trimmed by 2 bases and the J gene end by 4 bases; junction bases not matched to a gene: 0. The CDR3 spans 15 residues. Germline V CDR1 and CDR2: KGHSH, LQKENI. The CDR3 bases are TGTGCCAGCTCACCAGGGACTAGCGGGTACAATGAGCAGTTCTTC. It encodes CASSPGTSGYNEQFF.

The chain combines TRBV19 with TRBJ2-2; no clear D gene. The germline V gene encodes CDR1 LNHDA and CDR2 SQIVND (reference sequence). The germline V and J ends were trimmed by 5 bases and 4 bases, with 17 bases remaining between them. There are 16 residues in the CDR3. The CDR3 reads CASSVAPNLITGELFF. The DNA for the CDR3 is TGTGCCAGTAGTGTCGCCCCGAACTTGATCACCGGGGAGCTGTTTTTT.

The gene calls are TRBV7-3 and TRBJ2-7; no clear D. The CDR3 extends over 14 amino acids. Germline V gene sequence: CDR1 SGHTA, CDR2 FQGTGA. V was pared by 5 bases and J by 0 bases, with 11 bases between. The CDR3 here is CASSHDGSSYEQYF. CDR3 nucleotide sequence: TGTGCCAGCAGCCACGACGGGTCCTCCTACGAGCAGTACTTC.

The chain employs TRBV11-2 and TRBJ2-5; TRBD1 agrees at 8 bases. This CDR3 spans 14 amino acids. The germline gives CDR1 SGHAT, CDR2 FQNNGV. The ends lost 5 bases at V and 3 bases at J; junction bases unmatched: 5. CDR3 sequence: CASSQQGGEETQYF. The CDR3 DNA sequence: TGTGCCAGCAGCCAACAGGGGGGTGAAGAGACCCAGTACTTC.

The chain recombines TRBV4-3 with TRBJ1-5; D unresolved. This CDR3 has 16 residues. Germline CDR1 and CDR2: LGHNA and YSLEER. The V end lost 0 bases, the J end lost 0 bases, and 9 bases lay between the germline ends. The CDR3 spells CASSQDAAYSNQPQHF. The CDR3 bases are TGCGCCAGCAGCCAAGATGCAGCTTATAGCAATCAGCCCCAGCATTTT.

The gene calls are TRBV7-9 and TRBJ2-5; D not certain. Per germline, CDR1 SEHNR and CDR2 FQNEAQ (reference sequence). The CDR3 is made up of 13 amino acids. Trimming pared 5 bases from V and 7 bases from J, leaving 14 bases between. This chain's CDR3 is CASSPVSLGTQYF. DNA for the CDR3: TGTGCCAGCAGCCCCGTTAGCTTGGGGACCCAGTACTTC.

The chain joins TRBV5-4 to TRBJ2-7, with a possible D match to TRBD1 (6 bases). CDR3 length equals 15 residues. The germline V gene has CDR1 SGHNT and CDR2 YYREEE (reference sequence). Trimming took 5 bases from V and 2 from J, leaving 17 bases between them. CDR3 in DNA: TGTGCCAGCAGTCCATCCTCGGGACACCCCTACGAGCAGTACTTC. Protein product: CASSPSSGHPYEQYF.

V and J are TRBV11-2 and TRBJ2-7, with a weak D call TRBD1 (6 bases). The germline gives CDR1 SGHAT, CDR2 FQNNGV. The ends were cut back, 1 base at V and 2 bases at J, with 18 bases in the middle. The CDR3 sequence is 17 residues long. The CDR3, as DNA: TGTGCCAGCAGCTTAGTCTTCTCCAGGGGCGAAACCTACGAGCAGTACTTC. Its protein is CASSLVFSRGETYEQYF.

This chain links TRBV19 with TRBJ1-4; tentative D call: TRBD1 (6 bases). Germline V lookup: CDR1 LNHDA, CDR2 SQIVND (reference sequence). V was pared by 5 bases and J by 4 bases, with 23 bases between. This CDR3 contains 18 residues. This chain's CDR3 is CASSPQTDVWGRNEKLFF. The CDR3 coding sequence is TGTGCCAGTAGTCCACAGACTGATGTTTGGGGGCGTAATGAAAAACTGTTTTTT.

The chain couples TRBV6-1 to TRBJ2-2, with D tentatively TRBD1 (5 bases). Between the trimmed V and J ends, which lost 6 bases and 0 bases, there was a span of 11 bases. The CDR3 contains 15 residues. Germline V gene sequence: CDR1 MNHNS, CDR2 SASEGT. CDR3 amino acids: CASSFLDTNTGELFF. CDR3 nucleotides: TGTGCCAGCAGCTTTCTGGACACGAACACCGGGGAGCTGTTTTTT.

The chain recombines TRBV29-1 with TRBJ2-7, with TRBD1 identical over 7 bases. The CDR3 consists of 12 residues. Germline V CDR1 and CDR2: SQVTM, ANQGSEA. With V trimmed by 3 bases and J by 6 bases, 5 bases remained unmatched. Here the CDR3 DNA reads TGCAGCGTTGATGGGCCAGGGGGCGAGCAGTACTTC. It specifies CSVDGPGGEQYF.

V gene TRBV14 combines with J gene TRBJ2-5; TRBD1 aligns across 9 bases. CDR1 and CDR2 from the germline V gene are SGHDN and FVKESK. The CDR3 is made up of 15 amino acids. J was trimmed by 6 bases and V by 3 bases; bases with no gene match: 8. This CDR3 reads CASSQGGQGWKTQYF. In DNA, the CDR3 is TGTGCCAGCAGCCAGGGCGGACAGGGGTGGAAGACCCAGTACTTC.

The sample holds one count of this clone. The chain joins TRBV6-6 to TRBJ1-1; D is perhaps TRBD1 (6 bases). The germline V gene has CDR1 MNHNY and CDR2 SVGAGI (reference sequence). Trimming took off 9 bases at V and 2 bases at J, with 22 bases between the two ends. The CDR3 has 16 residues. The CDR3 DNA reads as TGTGCCAGTAATAGGGGGGGGACGGCGCTTAACACTGAAGCTTTCTTT. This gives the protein CASNRGGTALNTEAFF.

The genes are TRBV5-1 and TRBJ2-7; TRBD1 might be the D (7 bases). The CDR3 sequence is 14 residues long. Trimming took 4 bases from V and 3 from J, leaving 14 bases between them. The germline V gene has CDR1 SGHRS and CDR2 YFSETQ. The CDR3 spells CASSPEGQFYEQYF. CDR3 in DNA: TGCGCCAGCAGCCCGGAGGGACAGTTCTACGAGCAGTACTTC.

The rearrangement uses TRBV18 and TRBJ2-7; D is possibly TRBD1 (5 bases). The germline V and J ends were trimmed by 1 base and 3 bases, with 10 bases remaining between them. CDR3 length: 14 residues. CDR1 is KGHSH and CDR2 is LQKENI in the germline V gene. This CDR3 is CASSPQRTNYEQYF. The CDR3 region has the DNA TGTGCCAGCTCACCACAGAGGACAAACTACGAGCAGTACTTC.